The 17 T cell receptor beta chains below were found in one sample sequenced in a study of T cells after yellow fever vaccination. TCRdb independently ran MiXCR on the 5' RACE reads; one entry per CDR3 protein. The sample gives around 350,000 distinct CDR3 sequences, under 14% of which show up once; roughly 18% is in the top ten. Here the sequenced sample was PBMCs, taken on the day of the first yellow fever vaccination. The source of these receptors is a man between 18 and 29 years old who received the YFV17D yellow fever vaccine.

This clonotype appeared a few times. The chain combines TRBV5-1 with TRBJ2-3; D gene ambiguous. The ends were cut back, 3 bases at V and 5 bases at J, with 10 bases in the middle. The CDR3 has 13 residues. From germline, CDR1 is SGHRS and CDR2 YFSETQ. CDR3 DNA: TGCGCCAGCAGCTCATACACACGAGATACGCAGTATTTT. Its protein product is CASSSYTRDTQYF.

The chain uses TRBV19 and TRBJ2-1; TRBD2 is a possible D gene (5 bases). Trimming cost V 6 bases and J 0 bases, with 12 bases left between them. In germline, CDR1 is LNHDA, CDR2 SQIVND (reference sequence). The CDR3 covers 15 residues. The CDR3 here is CASSKTKNSYNEQFF. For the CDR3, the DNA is TGTGCCAGTAGCAAGACTAAGAACTCCTACAATGAGCAGTTCTTC.

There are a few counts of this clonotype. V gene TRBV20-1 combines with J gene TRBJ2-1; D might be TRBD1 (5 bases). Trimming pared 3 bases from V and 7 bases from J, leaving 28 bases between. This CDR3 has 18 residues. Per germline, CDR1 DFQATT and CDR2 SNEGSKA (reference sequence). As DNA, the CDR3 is TGCAGTGCTAGGTTGCAGGGTGGTCCGCTGGGTGGAATGAATGAGCAGTTCTTC. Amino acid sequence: CSARLQGGPLGGMNEQFF.

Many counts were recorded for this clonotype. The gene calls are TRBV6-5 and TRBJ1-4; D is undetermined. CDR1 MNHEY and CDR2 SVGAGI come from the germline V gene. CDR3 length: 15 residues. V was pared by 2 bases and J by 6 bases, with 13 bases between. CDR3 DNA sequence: TGTGCCAGCAGTTACCGCAGATATGGGGATGAAAAACTGTTTTTT. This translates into CASSYRRYGDEKLFF.

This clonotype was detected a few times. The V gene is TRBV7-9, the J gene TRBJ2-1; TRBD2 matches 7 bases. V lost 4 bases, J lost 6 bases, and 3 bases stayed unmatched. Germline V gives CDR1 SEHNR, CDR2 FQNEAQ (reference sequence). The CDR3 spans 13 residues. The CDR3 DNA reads TGTGCCAGCAGCTGGGGGGGTTCCAATGAGCAGTTCTTC. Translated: CASSWGGSNEQFF.

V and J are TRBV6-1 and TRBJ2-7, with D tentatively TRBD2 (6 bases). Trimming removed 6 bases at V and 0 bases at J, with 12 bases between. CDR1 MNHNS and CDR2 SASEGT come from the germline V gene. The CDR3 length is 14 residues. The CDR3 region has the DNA TGTGCCAGCAGCCCCGTCGGGGGCTCCTACGAGCAGTACGTC. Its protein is CASSPVGGSYEQYV.

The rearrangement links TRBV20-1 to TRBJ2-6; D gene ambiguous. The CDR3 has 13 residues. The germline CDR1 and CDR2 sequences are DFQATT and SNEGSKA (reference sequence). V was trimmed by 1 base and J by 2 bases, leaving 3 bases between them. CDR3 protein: CSARGPGANVLTF. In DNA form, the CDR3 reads TGCAGTGCTAGAGGGCCTGGGGCCAACGTCCTGACTTTC.

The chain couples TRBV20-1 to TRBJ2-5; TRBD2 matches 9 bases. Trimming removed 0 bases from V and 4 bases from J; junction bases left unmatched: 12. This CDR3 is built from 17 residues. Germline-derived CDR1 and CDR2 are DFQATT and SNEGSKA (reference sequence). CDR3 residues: CSARDFLGLAGSETQYF. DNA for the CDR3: TGCAGTGCTAGAGATTTCTTAGGGCTAGCGGGGTCAGAGACCCAGTACTTC.

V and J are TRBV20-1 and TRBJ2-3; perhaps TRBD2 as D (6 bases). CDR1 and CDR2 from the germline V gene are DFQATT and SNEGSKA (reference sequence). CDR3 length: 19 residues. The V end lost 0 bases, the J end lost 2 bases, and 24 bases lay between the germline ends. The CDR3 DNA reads TGCAGTGCTAGAGATGGTCTCGGGGGAATCCAGGGTTTCACAGATACGCAGTATTTT. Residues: CSARDGLGGIQGFTDTQYF.

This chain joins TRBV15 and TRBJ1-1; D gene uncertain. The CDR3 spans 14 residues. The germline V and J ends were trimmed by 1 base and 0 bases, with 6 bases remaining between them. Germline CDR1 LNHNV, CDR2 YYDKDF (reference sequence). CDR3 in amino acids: CATSRGGMNTEAFF. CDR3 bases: TGTGCCACCAGCAGAGGAGGGATGAACACTGAAGCTTTCTTT.

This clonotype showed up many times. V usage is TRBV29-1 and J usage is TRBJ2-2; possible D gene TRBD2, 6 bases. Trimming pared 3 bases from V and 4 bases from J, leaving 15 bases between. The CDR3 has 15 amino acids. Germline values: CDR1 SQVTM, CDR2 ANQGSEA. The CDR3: CSVDGARGSTGELFF. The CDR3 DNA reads TGCAGCGTTGATGGGGCTCGGGGGAGCACCGGGGAGCTGTTTTTT.

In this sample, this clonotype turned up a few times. This chain's CDR3 is CAWSVLVGQRDEKLFF. The CDR3 coding sequence is TGTGCCTGGAGTGTACTTGTTGGACAGCGAGATGAAAAACTGTTTTTT. The rearrangement links TRBV30 to TRBJ1-4; possible D gene TRBD1, 6 bases. The CDR3 covers 16 residues. Trimming shortened V by 0 bases and J by 6 bases, and 17 bases separated the two germline ends. Germline V gene lookup returns CDR1 GTSNPN and CDR2 SVGIG (reference sequence).

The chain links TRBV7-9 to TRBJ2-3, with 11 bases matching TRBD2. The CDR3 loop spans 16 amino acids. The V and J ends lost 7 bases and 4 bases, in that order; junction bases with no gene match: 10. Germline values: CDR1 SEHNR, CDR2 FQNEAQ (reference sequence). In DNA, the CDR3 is TGTGCCAGCAACTCCATAACTAGCGGGGGTCCAGATACGCAGTATTTT. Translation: CASNSITSGGPDTQYF.

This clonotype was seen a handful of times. The CDR3 region is CASSPRTGGYTGELFF. CDR3 DNA sequence: TGTGCCAGCAGCCCACGGACAGGGGGCTACACCGGGGAGCTGTTTTTT. The gene calls are TRBV12-3 or TRBV12-4 and TRBJ2-2; 11 positions agree with TRBD1. The CDR3 has 16 residues. V trimming: 6 bases; J trimming: 3 bases; junction bases outside the gene matches: 6.

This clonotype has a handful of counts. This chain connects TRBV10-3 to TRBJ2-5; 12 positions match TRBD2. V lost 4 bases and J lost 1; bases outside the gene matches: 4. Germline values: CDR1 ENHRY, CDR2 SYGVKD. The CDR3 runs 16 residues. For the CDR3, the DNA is TGTGCCATCAGTGGACGACTAGCGGGGGCCCAAGAGACCCAGTACTTC. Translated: CAISGRLAGAQETQYF.

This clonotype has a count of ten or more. The CDR3 protein is CASSVMEGFADTQYF. CDR3 DNA sequence: TGTGCCAGCAGCGTGATGGAAGGTTTTGCAGATACGCAGTATTTT. The genes are TRBV9 and TRBJ2-3, with no clear D. Trimming took off 2 bases at V and 4 bases at J, with 14 bases between the two ends. The germline CDR1 and CDR2 sequences are SGDLS and YYNGEE. The length of the CDR3 is 15 residues. Full variable domain (remainder filled in from reference TRBV9 and TRBJ2-3): DSGVTQTPKHLITATGQRVTLRCSPRSGDLSVYWYQQSLDQGLQFLIQYYNGEERAKGNILERFSAQQFPDLHSELNLSSLELGDSALYFCASSVMEGFADTQYFGPGTRLTVL.

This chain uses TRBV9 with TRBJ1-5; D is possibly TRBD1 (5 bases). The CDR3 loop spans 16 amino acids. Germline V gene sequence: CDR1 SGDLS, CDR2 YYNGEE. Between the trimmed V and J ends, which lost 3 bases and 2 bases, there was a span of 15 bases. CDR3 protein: CASSASAGLGNQPQHF. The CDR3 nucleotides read TGTGCCAGCAGCGCTAGTGCGGGGCTGGGCAATCAGCCCCAGCATTTT. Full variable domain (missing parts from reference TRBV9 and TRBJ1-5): DSGVTQTPKHLITATGQRVTLRCSPRSGDLSVYWYQQSLDQGLQFLIQYYNGEERAKGNILERFSAQQFPDLHSELNLSSLELGDSALYFCASSASAGLGNQPQHFGDGTRLSIL.